Each of the 31 T cell receptor beta chains below was sequenced from the same sample in a study of CXCR3-negative and CXCR3-positive naive CD8 T cells. TRB cDNA was prepared as libraries by UMI-labeled 5' RACE. TCRdb reanalyzed the 5' RACE reads and collapses them to one entry per CDR3 protein, without DNA. Its listing shows approximately 98,000 distinct CDR3 sequences. For these receptors, no antigen is known. Whole-study results and caveats: Relative to CXCR3-negative naive cells, CXCR3-positive naive cells had more hydrophobic TRB CDR3s.

Sequencing input: naive CXCR3+ CD8+ T cells from blood. Sample subset: CD45RO-CCR7+CD27+CD95- naive CD8+ T cells expressing CXCR3 (TNR3+). The receptors here all came from a human donor in good health. Some clones in this sample may be carry-over from other donors' samples.

The V call is TRBV29-1, the J call TRBJ2-2; the D call of TRBD2 rests on TCRdb alone, since no DNA is present to check it. The CDR3 totals 14 residues. The germline V gene has CDR1 SQVTM and CDR2 ANQGSEA. This chain's CDR3 is CSVEGLEGGGELFF.

The rearrangement uses TRBV11-2 and TRBJ2-5; TCRdb indicates TRBD1, and absent DNA this call remains unverified. CDR3 size: 16 residues. Germline-derived CDR1 and CDR2 are SGHAT and FQNNGV. Here the CDR3 reads CASSPGGGAPQETQYF.

The chain combines TRBV6-6 with TRBJ2-5; the TRBD2 assignment by TCRdb is unverifiable without DNA. The CDR3 loop spans 16 amino acids. CDR1 is MNHNY and CDR2 is SVGAGI in the germline V gene (reference sequence). CDR3 amino acids: CASSPLPRTGQETQYF.

The chain carries TRBV7-8 and TRBJ2-7; the D call of TRBD1 rests on TCRdb alone, since no DNA is present to check it. Per germline, CDR1 SGHVS and CDR2 FQNEAQ. This CDR3 is built from 13 residues. The CDR3 region is CASSPRTGIWQYF.

Here the CDR3 reads CASSTRGGRVAYGYTF. V and J are TRBV7-2 and TRBJ1-2; the TCRdb call, TRBD1, lacks DNA for checking. Germline-derived CDR1 and CDR2 are SGHTA and FQGNSA. The length of the CDR3 is 16 residues.

The chain couples TRBV6-1 to TRBJ2-2; TCRdb selects TRBD1, and the lack of DNA leaves this call unchecked. Looked up from germline, CDR1 is MNHNS and CDR2 is SASEGT. The CDR3 is made up of 16 amino acids. The CDR3 loop reads CASSERTGGVTGELFF.

The chain combines TRBV7-2 with TRBJ1-5. This CDR3 has 14 amino acids. Germline CDR1 is SGHTA and CDR2 is FQGNSA. This CDR3 reads CASSLVLAGQPQHF.

The chain has TRBV7-8 and TRBJ2-3. Looked up from germline, CDR1 is SGHVS and CDR2 is FQNEAQ. This CDR3 contains 14 residues. The CDR3: CASELWKSTDTQYF.

The rearrangement links TRBV29-1 to TRBJ2-1; the D gene TCRdb calls, TRBD2, cannot be checked with no DNA. Germline assignment: CDR1 SQVTM and CDR2 ANQGSEA. The CDR3 is 13 amino acids. The CDR3 loop reads CSVVGLASNEQFF.

This rearrangement joins TRBV6-5 to TRBJ2-2; TCRdb's assignment of TRBD2 cannot be checked, as there is no DNA. The CDR3 sequence is 13 residues long. Germline V gene sequence: CDR1 MNHEY, CDR2 SVGAGI. This CDR3 reads CASSYGLSGELFF.

The chain carries TRBV29-1 and TRBJ1-2; the D call from TCRdb, TRBD1, cannot be confirmed without DNA. This CDR3 region has 13 residues. Germline values: CDR1 SQVTM, CDR2 ANQGSEA. CDR3 sequence: CSVGDRQSYGYTF.

The rearrangement uses TRBV5-6 and TRBJ1-5; TCRdb returns TRBD1, unconfirmable since there is no DNA. This CDR3 has 16 amino acids. Looked up from germline, CDR1 is SGHDT and CDR2 is YYEEEE. Here the CDR3 reads CASSRVGTGPKGPQHF. Complete variable domain (other parts from reference TRBV5-6 and TRBJ1-5): DAGVTQSPTHLIKTRGQQVTLRCSPKSGHDTVSWYQQALGQGPQFIFQYYEEEERQRGNFPDRFSGHQFPNYSSELNVNALLLGDSALYLCASSRVGTGPKGPQHFGDGTRLSIL.

The V call is TRBV14, the J call TRBJ2-2. Germline V gives CDR1 SGHDN, CDR2 FVKESK. The CDR3 length is 18 residues. CDR3 in amino acids: CASSQDIFRRPNTGELFF. Combining the CDR3 with reference TRBV14 and TRBJ2-2 gives the whole variable domain EAGVTQFPSHSVIEKGQTVTLRCDPISGHDNLYWYRRVMGKEIKFLLHFVKESKQDESGMPNNRFLAERTGGTYSTLKVQPAELEDSGVYFCASSQDIFRRPNTGELFFGEGSRLTVL.

This chain connects TRBV7-3 to TRBJ2-7; the TCRdb call, TRBD1, lacks DNA for checking. The V gene's germline CDR1 is SGHTA and CDR2 FQGTGA. This CDR3 contains 14 residues. CDR3: CASSPDSLEDEQYF. Full variable domain (missing parts from reference TRBV7-3 and TRBJ2-7): GAGVSQTPSNKVTEKGKYVELRCDPISGHTALYWYRQSLGQGPEFLIYFQGTGAADDSGLPNDRFFAVRPEGSVSTLKIQRTERGDSAVYLCASSPDSLEDEQYFGPGTRLTVT.

The chain combines TRBV19 with TRBJ2-1; absent DNA, TCRdb's TRBD1 call cannot be checked. Germline V CDR1 and CDR2: LNHDA, SQIVND (reference sequence). The CDR3 runs to 14 residues. The CDR3 sequence: CASSIAGAANEQFF.

This chain's CDR3 is CASSQALAIETQYF. The genes are TRBV14 and TRBJ2-5; TCRdb picks TRBD2, but there is no DNA to check that call. Looked up from germline, CDR1 is SGHDN and CDR2 is FVKESK. The CDR3 extends over 14 amino acids.

The chain couples TRBV7-2 to TRBJ2-5; TCRdb's assignment of TRBD1 cannot be checked, as there is no DNA. Germline CDR1 SGHTA, CDR2 FQGNSA. CDR3 length equals 21 residues. CDR3: CASSLAKRLAGRTPIQETQYF. The full variable domain, in which reference TRBV7-2 and TRBJ2-5 provide the parts outside the CDR3, is GAGVSQSPSNKVTEKGKDVELRCDPISGHTALYWYRQSLGQGLEFLIYFQGNSAPDKSGLPSDRFSAERTGGSVSTLTIQRTQQEDSAVYLCASSLAKRLAGRTPIQETQYFGPGTRLLVL.

V and J are TRBV4-1 and TRBJ2-5; TCRdb selects TRBD1, and the lack of DNA leaves this call unchecked. Germline-derived CDR1 and CDR2 are MGHRA and YSYEKL. CDR3 length: 14 residues. CDR3 sequence reads: CASSQERDTATQYF.

This chain joins TRBV4-3 and TRBJ2-2; TCRdb's D gene call, TRBD1, goes unchecked for lack of DNA. CDR3 length: 14 residues. Germline V gives CDR1 LGHNA, CDR2 YSLEER. The CDR3 reads CASSRNRVTGELFF.

The J gene is TRBJ2-1, the V gene TRBV3-2; the TRBD2 assignment by TCRdb is unverifiable without DNA. TRBV3-2 is a listed pseudogene. The CDR3 is made up of 17 amino acids. The CDR3 sequence is CASNAGRVIPKYNEQFF.

V is TRBV6-6 and J is TRBJ2-3; the D call of TRBD1 rests on TCRdb alone, since no DNA is present to check it. CDR1 and CDR2 (germline): MNHNY, SVGAGI (reference sequence). The CDR3 is 13 amino acids. The chain's CDR3 is CASRGEDSGTQYF.

The CDR3: CASSLALGLVDNEQFF. The chain uses TRBV12-3 or TRBV12-4 and TRBJ2-1; the D call from TCRdb, TRBD2, cannot be confirmed without DNA. This CDR3 has 16 residues.

This rearrangement joins TRBV7-9 to TRBJ2-7; TCRdb selects TRBD2, and the lack of DNA leaves this call unchecked. This CDR3 region has 14 residues. Germline lookup yields CDR1 SEHNR and CDR2 FQNEAQ (reference sequence). The CDR3 sequence: CASSEGLPSYEQYF. The variable domain in full, completed from reference TRBV7-9 and TRBJ2-7, reads DTGVSQNPRHKITKRGQNVTFRCDPISEHNRLYWYRQTLGQGPEFLTYFQNEAQLEKSRLLSDRFSAERPKGSFSTLEIQRTEQGDSAMYLCASSEGLPSYEQYFGPGTRLTVT.

This chain links TRBV12-5 with TRBJ2-7; TCRdb's assignment of TRBD1 cannot be checked, as there is no DNA. The germline V gene has CDR1 LGHNT and CDR2 FRNRAP. CDR3 size: 16 residues. CDR3 sequence reads: CASGYVDRPLDYEQYF.

The chain links TRBV4-3 to TRBJ1-1; TCRdb designates TRBD1, a call that cannot be tested without DNA. Germline assignment: CDR1 LGHNA and CDR2 YSLEER. The CDR3 contains 14 residues. The CDR3 reads CASSHDRGSGAAFF.

The chain uses TRBV7-6 and TRBJ2-2; TCRdb's D call of TRBD1 is untestable without DNA. There are 16 residues in the CDR3. Germline lookup yields CDR1 SGHVS and CDR2 FNYEAQ. The CDR3: CASNSAGTGNTGELFF.

This chain joins TRBV29-1 and TRBJ2-1; TCRdb's D gene call, TRBD2, goes unchecked for lack of DNA. CDR1 is SQVTM, CDR2 ANQGSEA, per germline. This CDR3 region has 14 residues. CDR3 loop: CSVRLAPAYNEQFF.

V usage is TRBV27 and J usage is TRBJ1-1; TCRdb designates TRBD1, a call that cannot be tested without DNA. Germline V CDR1 and CDR2: MNHEY, SMNVEV (reference sequence). There are 16 residues in the CDR3. CDR3 residues: CASSLTGFGLNTEAFF.

The J gene is TRBJ1-5, the V gene TRBV6-2 or TRBV6-3; checking the TCRdb D call of TRBD1 is not possible without DNA. The CDR3 length is 12 residues. Germline loops: CDR1 MNHEY, CDR2 SVGEGT. The CDR3 here is CASTSGGQPQHF.

The chain uses TRBV7-9 and TRBJ2-1. CDR1 is SEHNR and CDR2 is FQNEAQ in the germline V gene (reference sequence). The CDR3 spans 14 residues. Here the CDR3 reads CASSSSGLHNEQFF.

V gene TRBV6-1 combines with J gene TRBJ2-7; TCRdb's D gene call, TRBD1, goes unchecked for lack of DNA. CDR1 and CDR2 from the germline V gene are MNHNS and SASEGT. CDR3 size: 12 residues. CDR3 protein: CASSAGGANPYF.